This T cell receptor beta chain was identified in a study of siplizumab effects on memory and regulatory T cells. Broader study findings: Proliferating Tregs in siplizumab cultures were never verified as suppressive. The authors could not assign a naive or memory phenotype to roughly 75-95% of proliferating CD4+ or CD8+ clones. With siplizumab, Treg-derived clones averaged roughly 69% of mappable alloreactive CD4+ clones, versus more than 25% in controls.

Some clones are missing from TCRdb's copy, which holds only in-frame ones; the method was immunoSEQ multiplex PCR. The sample consists of some 100,000 clones, 93% of them appearing once. Points on this clone: The antigen remains unidentified.

This CDR3 is 14 amino acids long. The V gene end was trimmed by 5 bases and the J gene end by 9 bases; junction bases not matched to a gene: 6. Germline V gene lookup returns CDR1 LNHDA and CDR2 SQIVND (reference sequence). This receptor was taken from a human donor in good health. The chain employs TRBV19 and TRBJ2-1, with TRBD2 matching 11 bases. Source material: CD8+ T cells sorted from blood. The CDR3 region is CASSPGLAVPEQFF. The CDR3, as DNA: TGTGCCAGTAGTCCGGGACTAGCGGTTCCTGAGCAGTTCTTC.